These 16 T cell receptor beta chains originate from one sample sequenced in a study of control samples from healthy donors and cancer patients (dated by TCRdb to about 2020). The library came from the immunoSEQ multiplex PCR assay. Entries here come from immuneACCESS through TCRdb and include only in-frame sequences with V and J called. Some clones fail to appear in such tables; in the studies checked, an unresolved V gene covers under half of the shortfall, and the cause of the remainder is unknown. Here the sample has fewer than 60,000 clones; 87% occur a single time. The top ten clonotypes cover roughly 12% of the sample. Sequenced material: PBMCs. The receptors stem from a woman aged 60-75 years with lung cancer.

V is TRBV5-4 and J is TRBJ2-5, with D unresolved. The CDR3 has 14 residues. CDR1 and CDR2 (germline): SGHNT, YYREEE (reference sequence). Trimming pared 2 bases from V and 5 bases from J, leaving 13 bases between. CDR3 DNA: TGTGCCAGCAGCTTAGGATCCAGAGCGGAGACCCAGTACTTC. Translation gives CASSLGSRAETQYF.

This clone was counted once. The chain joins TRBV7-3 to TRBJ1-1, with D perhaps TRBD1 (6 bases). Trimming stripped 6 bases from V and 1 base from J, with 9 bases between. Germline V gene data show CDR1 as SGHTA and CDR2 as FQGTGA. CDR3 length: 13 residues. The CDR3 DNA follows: TGTGCCAGCAGAGCGGACAGGAACACTGAAGCTTTCTTT. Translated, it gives CASRADRNTEAFF.

CDR3 DNA: TGTGCCAGCAGTTTTACGTCGGTCGGGGAGCTGTTTTTT. Its translation is CASSFTSVGELFF. V and J are TRBV12-3 or TRBV12-4 and TRBJ2-2, with D uncertain. Trimming removed 3 bases from V and 7 bases from J, with 9 bases in between. The CDR3 covers 13 residues.

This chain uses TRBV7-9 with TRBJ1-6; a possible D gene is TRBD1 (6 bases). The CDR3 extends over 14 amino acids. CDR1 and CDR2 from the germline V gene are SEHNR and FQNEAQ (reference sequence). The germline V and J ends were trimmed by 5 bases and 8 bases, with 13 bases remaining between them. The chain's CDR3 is CASSTRQADSPLHF. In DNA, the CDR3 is TGTGCCAGCAGCACCCGACAGGCTGATTCACCCCTCCACTTT.

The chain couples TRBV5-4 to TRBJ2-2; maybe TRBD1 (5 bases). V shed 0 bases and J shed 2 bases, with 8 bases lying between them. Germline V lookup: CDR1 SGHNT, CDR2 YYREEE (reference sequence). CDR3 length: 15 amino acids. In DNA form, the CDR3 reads TGTGCCAGCAGCTTGGGCAGGGTAAACACCGGGGAGCTGTTTTTT. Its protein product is CASSLGRVNTGELFF.

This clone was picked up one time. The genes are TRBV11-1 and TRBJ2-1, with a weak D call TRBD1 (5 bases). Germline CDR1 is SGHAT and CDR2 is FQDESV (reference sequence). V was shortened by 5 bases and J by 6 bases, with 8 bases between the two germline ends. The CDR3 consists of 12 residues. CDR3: CASSRQSNEQFF. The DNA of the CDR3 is TGTGCCAGCAGCCGACAGAGCAATGAGCAGTTCTTC.

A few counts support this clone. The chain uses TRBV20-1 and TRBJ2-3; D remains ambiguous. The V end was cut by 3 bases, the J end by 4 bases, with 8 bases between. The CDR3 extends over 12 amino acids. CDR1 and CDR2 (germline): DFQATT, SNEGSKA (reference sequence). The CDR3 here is CSASGLADTQYF. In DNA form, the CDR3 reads TGCAGTGCTAGTGGTCTGGCAGATACGCAGTATTTT.

CDR3 in DNA: TGTGCCAGCAGCTGGGTGACAGCCACTCCCTACGAGCAGTACTTC. It encodes CASSWVTATPYEQYF. The gene calls are TRBV7-9 and TRBJ2-7; D may be TRBD1 (5 bases). Trimming took 4 bases from V and 2 from J, leaving 15 bases between them. Germline CDR1 and CDR2: SEHNR and FQNEAQ (reference sequence). The CDR3 totals 15 residues.

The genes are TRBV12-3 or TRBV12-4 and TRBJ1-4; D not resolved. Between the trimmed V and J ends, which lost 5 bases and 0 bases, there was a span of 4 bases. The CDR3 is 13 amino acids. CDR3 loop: CASSPATNEKLFF. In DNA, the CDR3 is TGTGCCAGCAGTCCTGCAACTAATGAAAAACTGTTTTTT.

CDR3 sequence: CASGLNYEQYF. CDR3 DNA: TGTGCTAGTGGTTTGAACTACGAGCAGTACTTC. This chain links TRBV12-5 with TRBJ2-7; no clear D. V was clipped by 2 bases and J by 3 bases, with 2 bases between them. Per germline, CDR1 LGHNT and CDR2 FRNRAP. This CDR3 contains 11 residues.

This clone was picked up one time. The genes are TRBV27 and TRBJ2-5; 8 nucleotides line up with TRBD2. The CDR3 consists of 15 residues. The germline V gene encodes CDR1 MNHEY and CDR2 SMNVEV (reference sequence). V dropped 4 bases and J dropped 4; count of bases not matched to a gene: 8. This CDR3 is CASSSKAGVGETQYF. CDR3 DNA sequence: TGTGCCAGCAGTTCCAAAGCGGGAGTGGGAGAGACCCAGTACTTC.

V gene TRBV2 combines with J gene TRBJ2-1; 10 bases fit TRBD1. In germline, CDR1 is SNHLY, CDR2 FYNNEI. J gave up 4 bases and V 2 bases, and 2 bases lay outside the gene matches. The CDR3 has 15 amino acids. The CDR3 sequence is CASSELGQGYNEQFF. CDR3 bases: TGTGCCAGCAGTGAATTGGGACAGGGGTACAATGAGCAGTTCTTC.

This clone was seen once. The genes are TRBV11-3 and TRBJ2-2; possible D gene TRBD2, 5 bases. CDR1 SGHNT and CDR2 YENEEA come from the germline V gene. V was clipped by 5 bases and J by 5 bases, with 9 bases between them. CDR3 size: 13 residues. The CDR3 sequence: CASSPEVTGELFF. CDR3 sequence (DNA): TGTGCCAGCAGCCCGGAGGTGACCGGGGAGCTGTTTTTT.

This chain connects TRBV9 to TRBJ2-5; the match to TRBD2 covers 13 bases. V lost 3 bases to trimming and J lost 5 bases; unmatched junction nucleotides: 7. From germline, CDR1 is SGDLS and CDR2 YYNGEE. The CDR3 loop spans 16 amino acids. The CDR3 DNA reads TGTGCCAGCAGCGAGACTAGCGGGAGGATGGGGGAGACCCAGTACTTC. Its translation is CASSETSGRMGETQYF.

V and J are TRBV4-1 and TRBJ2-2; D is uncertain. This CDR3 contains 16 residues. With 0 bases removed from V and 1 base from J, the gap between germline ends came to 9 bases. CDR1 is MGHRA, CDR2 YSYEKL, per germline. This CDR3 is CASSQEVRRNTGELFF. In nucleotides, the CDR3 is TGCGCCAGCAGCCAAGAAGTGCGGAGGAACACCGGGGAGCTGTTTTTT.

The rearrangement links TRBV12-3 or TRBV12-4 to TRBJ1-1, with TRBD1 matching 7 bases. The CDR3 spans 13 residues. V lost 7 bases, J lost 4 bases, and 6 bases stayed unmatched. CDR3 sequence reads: CASTRGAVTEAFF. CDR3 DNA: TGTGCCAGCACCAGGGGGGCTGTCACTGAAGCTTTCTTT.